Reported below is one T cell receptor beta chain. Its antigen is undetermined. This entry belongs to a study of T-cell memory formation after mild COVID-19. Overall study results and limits: Researchers report contracting CD4+ clones mostly in CM and EM, with CD8+ clones in EMRA. The second-wave clones peaking on day 37 were not confirmed as SARS-CoV-2-specific.

The authors produced TCR alpha and TCR beta cDNA libraries with sample barcodes and UMIs by 5'RACE using constant-segment primers. A single record per CDR3 protein comes from TCRdb applying MiXCR to the 5' RACE reads. The sample has tens of thousands of distinct CDR3 sequences, 7.3% seen once. CDR1 and CDR2 (germline): LGHDT, YNNKEL (reference sequence). Trimming left V 1 base short and J 3 bases short, with 10 bases between. The CDR3 has 15 amino acids. This chain connects TRBV3-1 to TRBJ2-1, with no clear D. The sequenced sample was PBMCs or a T cell subset sorted from them (not recorded which). This receptor was identified in a man between 18 and 35 years old who had mild COVID-19 (a few samples of this study predate the infection). Cell type and time point are not known. CDR3 DNA sequence: TGTGCCAGCAGCCAAGGGGCGGAGAACTACAATGAGCAGTTCTTC. Encoded protein: CASSQGAENYNEQFF.